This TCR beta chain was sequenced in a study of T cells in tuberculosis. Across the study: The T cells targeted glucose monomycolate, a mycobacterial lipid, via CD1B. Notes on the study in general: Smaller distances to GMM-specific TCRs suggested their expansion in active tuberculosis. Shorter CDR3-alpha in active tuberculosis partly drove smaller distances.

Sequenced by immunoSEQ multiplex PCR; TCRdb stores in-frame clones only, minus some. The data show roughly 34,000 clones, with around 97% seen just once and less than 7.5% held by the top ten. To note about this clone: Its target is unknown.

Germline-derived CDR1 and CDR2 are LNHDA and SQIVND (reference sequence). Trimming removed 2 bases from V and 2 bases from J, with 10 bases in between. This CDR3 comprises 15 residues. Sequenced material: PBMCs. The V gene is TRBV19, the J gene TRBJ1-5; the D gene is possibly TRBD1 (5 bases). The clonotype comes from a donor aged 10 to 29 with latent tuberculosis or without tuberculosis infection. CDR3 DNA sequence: TGTGCCAGTAGTATATGGGGCAGTCGCAATCAGCCCCAGCATTTT. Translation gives CASSIWGSRNQPQHF.